Below are 28 T cell receptor beta chains sequenced from a single sample in a study of blood T cell repertoires in COVID-19. TCRdb keeps only in-frame clones here, not all; method: immunoSEQ multiplex PCR. The sample holds about 64,000 clones, 88% seen once. The sequenced material came from PBMCs or T cells enriched from blood (not recorded which). The receptor set was obtained from a woman aged 40 to 50 who had recovered from COVID-19.

The V call is TRBV18, the J call TRBJ2-1; the match to TRBD1 covers 9 bases. V gave up 0 bases and J gave up 10 bases; unmatched junction bases: 10. CDR3 size: 16 residues. Germline CDR1 KGHSH, CDR2 LQKENI. The CDR3 loop is CASSPPGQGIRMEQFF. The CDR3 coding sequence is TGTGCCAGCTCACCACCGGGACAGGGAATCCGGATGGAGCAGTTCTTC.

The J gene is TRBJ1-3, the V gene TRBV7-8, with no clear D. Germline V gene lookup returns CDR1 SGHVS and CDR2 FQNEAQ. V shed 5 bases and J shed 0 bases, with 8 bases lying between them. The CDR3 is 14 residues long. CDR3 amino acids: CASSAQVSGNTIYF. CDR3 nucleotides: TGTGCCAGCAGCGCACAAGTCTCTGGAAACACCATATATTTT.

The chain has TRBV15 and TRBJ1-2; D not certain. From germline, CDR1 is LNHNV and CDR2 YYDKDF (reference sequence). Trimming left V 1 base short and J 8 bases short, with 8 bases between. This CDR3 spans 12 amino acids. The CDR3 DNA follows: TGTGCCACCAGCAGAGTTGGGAGCGGCTACACCTTC. This codes for CATSRVGSGYTF.

This sequence joins TRBV10-3 and TRBJ2-5, with TRBD1 matching 7 bases. Trimming took 6 bases from V and 1 from J; bases not matched to a gene: 14. CDR3 length: 17 amino acids. CDR1 ENHRY and CDR2 SYGVKD come from the germline V gene. The CDR3 protein is CAISQAETGDTQETQYF. The CDR3 region has the DNA TGTGCCATCAGCCAGGCTGAAACAGGGGACACCCAAGAGACCCAGTACTTC.

The chain recombines TRBV5-1 with TRBJ2-2; 10 bases map to TRBD2. From germline, CDR1 is SGHRS and CDR2 YFSETQ. The CDR3 length is 17 residues. V was clipped by 0 bases and J by 3 bases; unmatched bases: 5. The CDR3 region is CASSLAPGLAYTGELFF. The CDR3 DNA is TGCGCCAGCAGCTTGGCTCCGGGACTAGCGTACACCGGGGAGCTGTTTTTT.

The rearrangement joins TRBV19 to TRBJ1-1, with D perhaps TRBD1 (5 bases). Germline-derived CDR1 and CDR2 are LNHDA and SQIVND (reference sequence). V gave up 4 bases and J gave up 1 base, with 13 bases separating them. The CDR3 has 15 amino acids. This CDR3 reads CASSTGGSANTEAFF. Here the CDR3 DNA reads TGTGCCAGTAGTACCGGGGGGAGTGCGAACACTGAAGCTTTCTTT. Using reference TRBV19 and TRBJ1-1 for the parts outside the CDR3, the full variable domain is DGGITQSPKYLFRKEGQNVTLSCEQNLNHDAMYWYRQDPGQGLRLIYYSQIVNDFQKGDIAEGYSVSREKKESFPLTVTSAQKNPTAFYLCASSTGGSANTEAFFGQGTRLTVV.

This rearrangement joins TRBV19 to TRBJ2-3, with TRBD1 matching 12 bases. The CDR3 is 17 residues long. V was clipped by 5 bases and J by 5 bases; unmatched bases: 11. Germline V gene data show CDR1 as LNHDA and CDR2 as SQIVND (reference sequence). CDR3 residues: CASSSTGTGGAGDTQYF. The CDR3 DNA follows: TGTGCCAGTAGTTCTACCGGGACAGGGGGCGCGGGAGATACGCAGTATTTT.

The V and J genes are TRBV5-4 and TRBJ1-2; 7 bases are a match to TRBD1. There are 15 residues in the CDR3. The germline V gene encodes CDR1 SGHNT and CDR2 YYREEE (reference sequence). The J segment lost 0 bases and the V segment lost 3 bases, leaving 5 bases of the junction unmatched. The CDR3 region is CASSSGDSPNYGYTF. The CDR3 DNA follows: TGTGCCAGCAGCTCGGGGGACAGTCCTAACTATGGCTACACCTTC.

The rearrangement uses TRBV21-1 and TRBJ2-7; the table names TRBD1, a call not compared with the DNA. TRBV21-1 is a listed pseudogene. The CDR3 has 14 residues. The CDR3 coding sequence is TGTGCCAGCAGCAAAGTATCAGGGGGTGGCGAGCAGTACTTC. This gives the protein CASSKVSGGGEQYF.

On this clone: The sample has other DNA sequences that encode this CDR3 too. The chain has TRBV7-9 and TRBJ2-5, with TRBD2 as a possible D gene (6 bases). This CDR3 has 12 residues. The V and J ends lost 1 base and 8 bases respectively, with 8 bases between them. The germline V gene encodes CDR1 SEHNR and CDR2 FQNEAQ (reference sequence). CDR3 loop: CASSLGRETQYF. CDR3 DNA sequence: TGTGCCAGCAGCTTAGGGCGGGAAACCCAGTACTTC. Combining the CDR3 with reference TRBV7-9 and TRBJ2-5 gives the whole variable domain DTGVSQNPRHKITKRGQNVTFRCDPISEHNRLYWYRQTLGQGPEFLTYFQNEAQLEKSRLLSDRFSAERPKGSFSTLEIQRTEQGDSAMYLCASSLGRETQYFGPGTRLLVL.

DNA of the CDR3: TGCGCCAGCAGCCAAGAGCAGGATTCTAACGTCCTGACTTTC. Protein product: CASSQEQDSNVLTF. V is TRBV5-1 and J is TRBJ2-6; D remains ambiguous. There are 14 residues in the CDR3. The germline CDR1 and CDR2 sequences are SGHRS and YFSETQ. Trimming removed 4 bases at V and 10 bases at J, with 15 bases between. Full variable domain (remainder filled in from reference TRBV5-1 and TRBJ2-6): KAGVTQTPRYLIKTRGQQVTLSCSPISGHRSVSWYQQTPGQGLQFLFEYFSETQRNKGNFPGRFSGRQFSNSRSEMNVSTLELGDSALYLCASSQEQDSNVLTFGAGSRLTVL.

J is TRBJ1-5 and V is TRBV27; D is ambiguous. Trimming stripped 8 bases from V and 5 bases from J, with 13 bases between. The germline gives CDR1 MNHEY, CDR2 SMNVEV (reference sequence). The CDR3 covers 13 residues. The CDR3 loop reads CASYLGVHQPQHF. The CDR3 DNA follows: TGTGCCAGCTACCTCGGGGTGCATCAGCCCCAGCATTTT.

This clone has just one count. The rearrangement joins TRBV7-6 to TRBJ1-6; 9 bases match TRBD1. The V segment lost 5 bases and the J segment 7 bases; nucleotides outside the gene matches: 6. This CDR3 has 15 residues. Looked up from germline, CDR1 is SGHVS and CDR2 is FNYEAQ. CDR3 sequence reads: CASSPRTGDNSPLHF. In DNA form, the CDR3 reads TGTGCCAGCAGCCCGAGGACAGGGGACAATTCACCCCTCCACTTT. Combining the CDR3 with reference TRBV7-6 and TRBJ1-6 gives the whole variable domain GAGVSQSPRYKVTKRGQDVALRCDPISGHVSLYWYRQALGQGPEFLTYFNYEAQQDKSGLPNDRFSAERPEGSISTLTIQRTEQRDSAMYRCASSPRTGDNSPLHFGNGTRLTVT.

The V gene is TRBV7-3, the J gene TRBJ2-1, with 8 bases matching TRBD2. Trimming cost V 5 bases and J 5 bases; bases outside gene matches: 17. Germline V CDR1 and CDR2: SGHTA, FQGTGA. The CDR3 consists of 18 residues. The CDR3 DNA reads TGTGCCAGCAGCCATTCCCCCTTAGTAGCGGGGTTCAACAATGAGCAGTTCTTC. Translated, it gives CASSHSPLVAGFNNEQFF.

The chain combines TRBV7-9 with TRBJ2-7; TRBD1 is a possible D gene (6 bases). CDR1 SEHNR and CDR2 FQNEAQ come from the germline V gene (reference sequence). V was shortened by 1 base and J by 5 bases, with 12 bases between the two germline ends. This CDR3 region has 14 residues. The CDR3 region is CASSLETGTNEQYF. For the CDR3, the DNA is TGTGCCAGCAGCTTAGAGACAGGTACCAACGAGCAGTACTTC.

The chain carries TRBV5-4 and TRBJ2-3; maybe TRBD1 (6 bases). Germline CDR1 SGHNT, CDR2 YYREEE (reference sequence). The CDR3 is 15 residues long. Trimming removed 3 bases from V and 2 bases from J, with 13 bases in between. The CDR3 region is CASSYQGRNTDTQYF. CDR3 nucleotide sequence: TGTGCCAGCAGCTATCAGGGGAGAAACACAGATACGCAGTATTTT.

This chain connects TRBV5-1 to TRBJ2-7, with a possible D match to TRBD1 (6 bases). The germline V gene encodes CDR1 SGHRS and CDR2 YFSETQ. The CDR3 sequence is 15 residues long. Trimming took 3 bases from V and 5 from J, leaving 18 bases between them. The CDR3, as DNA: TGCGCCAGCAGCTCAGACAACAGGGTAATCGACGAGCAGTACTTC. As protein: CASSSDNRVIDEQYF.

This clone was detected once. The V and J genes are TRBV28 and TRBJ2-3, with D perhaps matching TRBD2 (5 bases). The V and J ends lost 5 bases and 7 bases respectively, with 16 bases between them. Germline-derived CDR1 and CDR2 are MDHEN and SYDVKM. This CDR3 is built from 14 residues. The CDR3 here is CASSPQVGSYTQYF. The CDR3 coding sequence is TGTGCCAGCAGTCCCCAAGTTGGGAGTTATACGCAGTATTTT.

This sequence joins TRBV5-1 and TRBJ1-2, with D possibly TRBD1 on 5 matching bases. The CDR3 is made up of 16 amino acids. V was clipped by 0 bases and J by 2 bases, with 14 bases between them. Germline assignment: CDR1 SGHRS and CDR2 YFSETQ. The CDR3 nucleotides are TGCGCCAGCAGCTTGGCCAATGTGGGGGGGAACTATGGCTACACCTTC. Translated: CASSLANVGGNYGYTF.

The genes are TRBV9 and TRBJ1-2; no definite D call. Germline assignment: CDR1 SGDLS and CDR2 YYNGEE. V was clipped by 4 bases and J by 4 bases, with 11 bases between them. CDR3 length: 13 residues. This CDR3 is CASSSGGSYGYTF. The DNA of the CDR3 is TGTGCCAGCAGCTCTGGAGGGTCCTATGGCTACACCTTC.

CDR3 amino acids: CASSLWPGTVNTEAFF. The DNA of the CDR3 is TGTGCCAGCAGCTTATGGCCCGGGACAGTGAACACTGAAGCTTTCTTT. The V and J genes are TRBV7-9 and TRBJ1-1; TRBD1 agrees at 7 bases. The CDR3 covers 16 residues. Trimming removed 2 bases from V and 0 bases from J; junction bases left unmatched: 6. Germline lookup yields CDR1 SEHNR and CDR2 FQNEAQ (reference sequence).

The chain recombines TRBV18 with TRBJ1-4; no clear D. The CDR3 covers 15 residues. The germline V and J ends were trimmed by 1 base and 5 bases, with 11 bases remaining between them. Germline assignment: CDR1 KGHSH and CDR2 LQKENI. Written as DNA, the CDR3 is TGTGCCAGCTCACCACTTTCCACAAAGAATGAAAAACTGTTTTTT. Translation gives CASSPLSTKNEKLFF.

The CDR3 sequence: CASSLGLDKAFF. As DNA, the CDR3 is TGCGCCAGCAGCTTGGGATTAGATAAAGCTTTCTTT. The rearrangement uses TRBV5-1 and TRBJ1-1; D is unresolved. Trimming stripped 0 bases from V and 9 bases from J, with 9 bases between. There are 12 residues in the CDR3. From germline, CDR1 is SGHRS and CDR2 YFSETQ.

The chain carries TRBV20-1 and TRBJ2-3, with 8 bases fitting TRBD2. The CDR3 has 14 residues. Germline V CDR1 and CDR2: DFQATT, SNEGSKA (reference sequence). The V segment lost 3 bases and the J segment 4 bases; nucleotides outside the gene matches: 6. The CDR3 DNA sequence: TGCAGTGCTAGTCGGCGGGGGGCGGCAGATACGCAGTATTTT. Amino acids: CSASRRGAADTQYF.

This clone was observed a single time. The genes are TRBV27 and TRBJ1-1, with TRBD1 matching 9 bases. Trimming cost V 2 bases and J 0 bases; bases outside gene matches: 7. This CDR3 has 17 residues. Germline lookup yields CDR1 MNHEY and CDR2 SMNVEV (reference sequence). The CDR3 coding sequence is TGTGCCAGCAGTTTACGACCGACAGGGGGAATGAACACTGAAGCTTTCTTT. Translation: CASSLRPTGGMNTEAFF.

The chain is built from TRBV5-1 and TRBJ2-5; no reliable D call. Looked up from germline, CDR1 is SGHRS and CDR2 is YFSETQ. CDR3 length equals 15 residues. The V gene lost 5 bases and the J gene lost 0 bases, with 14 bases spanning the gap. The CDR3 bases are TGCGCCAGCAGGGCTACTACACCTTACCAAGAGACCCAGTACTTC. Protein: CASRATTPYQETQYF.

The chain combines TRBV5-5 with TRBJ1-2, with D perhaps TRBD1 (6 bases). The germline V gene has CDR1 SGHKS and CDR2 YYEKEE (reference sequence). V was clipped by 0 bases and J by 9 bases, with 18 bases between them. The CDR3 length is 15 residues. Here the CDR3 DNA reads TGTGCCAGCAGCTTGGCCCCGGGACACGGGTCGAGCTACACCTTC. Translating gives CASSLAPGHGSSYTF.

This rearrangement joins TRBV4-1 to TRBJ1-1; 10 nucleotides line up with TRBD1. The CDR3 contains 17 residues. V was pared by 1 base and J by 1 base, with 6 bases of the junction left unmatched. CDR1 and CDR2 (germline): MGHRA, YSYEKL. Here the CDR3 DNA reads TGCGCCAGCAGCCAAGGGACAGGGGGTATCGGGAACACTGAAGCTTTCTTT. Translating it yields CASSQGTGGIGNTEAFF.